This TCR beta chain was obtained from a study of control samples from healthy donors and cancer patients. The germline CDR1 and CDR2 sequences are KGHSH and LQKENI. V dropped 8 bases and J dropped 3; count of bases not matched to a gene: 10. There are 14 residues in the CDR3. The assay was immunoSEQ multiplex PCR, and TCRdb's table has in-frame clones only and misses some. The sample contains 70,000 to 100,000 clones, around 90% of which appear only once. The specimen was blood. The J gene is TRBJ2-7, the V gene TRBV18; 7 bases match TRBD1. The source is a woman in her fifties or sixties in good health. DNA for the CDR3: TGTGCCAGCGCTCGAATGACAGGGAACTACGAGCAGTACTTC. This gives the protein CASARMTGNYEQYF. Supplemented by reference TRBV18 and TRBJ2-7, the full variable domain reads NAGVMQNPRHLVRRRGQEARLRCSPMKGHSHVYWYRQLPEEGLKFMVYLQKENIIDESGMPKERFSAEFPKEGPSILRIQQVVRGDSAAYFCASARMTGNYEQYFGPGTRLTVT.